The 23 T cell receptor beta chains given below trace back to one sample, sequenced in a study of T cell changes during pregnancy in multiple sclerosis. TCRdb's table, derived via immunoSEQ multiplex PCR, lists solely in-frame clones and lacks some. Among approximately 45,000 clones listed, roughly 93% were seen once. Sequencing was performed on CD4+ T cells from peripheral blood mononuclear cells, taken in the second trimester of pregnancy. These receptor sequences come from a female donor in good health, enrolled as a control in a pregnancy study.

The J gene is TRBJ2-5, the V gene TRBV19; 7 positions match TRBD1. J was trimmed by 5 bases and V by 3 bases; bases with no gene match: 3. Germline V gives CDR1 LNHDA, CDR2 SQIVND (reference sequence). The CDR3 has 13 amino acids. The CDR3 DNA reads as TGTGCCAGTAGTATTCGACAGGGTGAGACCCAGTACTTC. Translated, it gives CASSIRQGETQYF.

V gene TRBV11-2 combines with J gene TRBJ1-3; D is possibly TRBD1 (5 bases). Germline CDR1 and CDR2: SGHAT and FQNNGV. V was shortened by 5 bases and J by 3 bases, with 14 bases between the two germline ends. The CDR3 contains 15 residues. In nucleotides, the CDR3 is TGTGCCAGCAGCCCCCCGGGGGGGGTTGGAAACACCATATATTTT. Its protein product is CASSPPGGVGNTIYF.

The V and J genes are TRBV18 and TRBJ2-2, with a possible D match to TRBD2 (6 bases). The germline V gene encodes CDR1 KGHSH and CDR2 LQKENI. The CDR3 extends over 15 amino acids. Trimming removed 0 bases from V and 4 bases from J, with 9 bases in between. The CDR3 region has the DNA TGTGCCAGCTCACCACCGGGGGGTTCCACCGGGGAGCTGTTTTTT. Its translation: CASSPPGGSTGELFF.

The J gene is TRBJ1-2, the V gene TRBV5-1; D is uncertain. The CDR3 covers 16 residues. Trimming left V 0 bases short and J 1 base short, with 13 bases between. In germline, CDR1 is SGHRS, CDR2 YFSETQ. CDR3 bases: TGCGCCAGCAGCTTGGCCGGAGGCGGATTTAACTATGGCTACACCTTC. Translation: CASSLAGGGFNYGYTF.

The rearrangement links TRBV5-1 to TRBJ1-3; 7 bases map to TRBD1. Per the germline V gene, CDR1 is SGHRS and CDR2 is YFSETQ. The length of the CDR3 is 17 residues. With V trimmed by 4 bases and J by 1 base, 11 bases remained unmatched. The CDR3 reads CASSKPITGESGNTIYF. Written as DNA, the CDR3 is TGCGCCAGCAGCAAACCTATTACAGGGGAGTCTGGAAACACCATATATTTT.

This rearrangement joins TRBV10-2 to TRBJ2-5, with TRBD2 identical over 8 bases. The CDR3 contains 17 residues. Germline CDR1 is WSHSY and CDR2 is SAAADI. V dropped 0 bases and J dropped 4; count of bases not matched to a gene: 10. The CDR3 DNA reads TGCGCCAGCAGTGAGTCGAAAGGGCGGGGGGCCGCAGAGACCCAGTACTTC. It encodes CASSESKGRGAAETQYF.

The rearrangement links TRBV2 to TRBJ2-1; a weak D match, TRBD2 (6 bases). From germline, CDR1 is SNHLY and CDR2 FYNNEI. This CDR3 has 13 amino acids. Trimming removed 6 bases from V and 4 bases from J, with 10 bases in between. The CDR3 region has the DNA TGTGCCAGCAGCCACCGGGAGTACAATGAGCAGTTCTTC. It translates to CASSHREYNEQFF.

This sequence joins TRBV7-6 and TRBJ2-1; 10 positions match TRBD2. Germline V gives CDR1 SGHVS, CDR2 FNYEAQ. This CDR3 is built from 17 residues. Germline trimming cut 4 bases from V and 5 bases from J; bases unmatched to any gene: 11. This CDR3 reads CASSWTSGPNVNNEQFF. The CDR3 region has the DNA TGTGCCAGCAGCTGGACTAGCGGCCCGAATGTTAACAATGAGCAGTTCTTC.

CDR3 nucleotide sequence: TGCGCCAGCAGCCAAGGGTCCGGGGGTTCCGGGGAGCTGTTTTTT. It is translated as CASSQGSGGSGELFF. The genes are TRBV4-1 and TRBJ2-2, with D maybe TRBD2 (6 bases). The CDR3 spans 15 residues. V was cut by 1 base and J by 6 bases, with 12 bases left in between. The germline gives CDR1 MGHRA, CDR2 YSYEKL.

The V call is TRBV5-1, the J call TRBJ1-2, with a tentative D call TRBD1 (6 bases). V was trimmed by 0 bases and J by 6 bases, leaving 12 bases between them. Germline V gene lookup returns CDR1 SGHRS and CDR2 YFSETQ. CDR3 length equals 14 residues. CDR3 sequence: CASSLVVQGDGYTF. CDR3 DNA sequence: TGCGCCAGCAGCTTGGTTGTACAGGGTGATGGCTACACCTTC.

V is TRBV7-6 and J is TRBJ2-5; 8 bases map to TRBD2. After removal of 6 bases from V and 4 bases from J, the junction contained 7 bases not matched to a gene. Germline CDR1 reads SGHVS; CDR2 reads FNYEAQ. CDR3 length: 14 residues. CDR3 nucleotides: TGTGCCAGCAGGGGCGGGGGGCAAGGAGAGACCCAGTACTTC. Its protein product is CASRGGGQGETQYF.

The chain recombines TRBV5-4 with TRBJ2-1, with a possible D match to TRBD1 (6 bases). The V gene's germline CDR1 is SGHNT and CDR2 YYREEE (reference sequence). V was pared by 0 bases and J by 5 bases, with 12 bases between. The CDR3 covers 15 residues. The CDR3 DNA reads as TGTGCCAGCAGCTTGGCCCCGGACAGAAACAATGAGCAGTTCTTC. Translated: CASSLAPDRNNEQFF.

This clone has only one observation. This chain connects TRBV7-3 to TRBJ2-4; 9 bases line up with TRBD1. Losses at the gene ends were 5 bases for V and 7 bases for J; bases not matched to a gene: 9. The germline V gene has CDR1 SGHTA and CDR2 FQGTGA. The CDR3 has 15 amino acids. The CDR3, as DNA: TGTGCCAGCAGCCCAGACGGGACAGGGCGGAACATTCAGTACTTC. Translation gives CASSPDGTGRNIQYF.

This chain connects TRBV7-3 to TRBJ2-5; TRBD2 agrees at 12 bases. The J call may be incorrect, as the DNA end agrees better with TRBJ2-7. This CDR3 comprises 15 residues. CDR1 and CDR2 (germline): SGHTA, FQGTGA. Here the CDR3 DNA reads TGTGCCAGCAGCCTGGTACTAGCGGGGGGCTACGAGCAGTACTTC. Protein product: CASSLVLAGGYEQYF.

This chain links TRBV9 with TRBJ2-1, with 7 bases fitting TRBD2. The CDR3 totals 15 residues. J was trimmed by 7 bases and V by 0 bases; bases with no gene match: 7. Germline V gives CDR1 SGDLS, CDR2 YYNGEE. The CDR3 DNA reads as TGTGCCAGCAGCGTAGCGGGGGGTGATGGGAATGAGCAGTTCTTC. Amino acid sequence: CASSVAGGDGNEQFF.

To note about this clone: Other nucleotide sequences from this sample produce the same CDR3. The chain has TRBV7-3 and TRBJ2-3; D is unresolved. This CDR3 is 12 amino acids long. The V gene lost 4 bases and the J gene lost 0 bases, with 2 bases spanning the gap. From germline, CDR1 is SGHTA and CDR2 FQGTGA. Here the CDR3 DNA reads TGTGCCAGCAGCTCGAGCACAGATACGCAGTATTTT. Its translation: CASSSSTDTQYF.

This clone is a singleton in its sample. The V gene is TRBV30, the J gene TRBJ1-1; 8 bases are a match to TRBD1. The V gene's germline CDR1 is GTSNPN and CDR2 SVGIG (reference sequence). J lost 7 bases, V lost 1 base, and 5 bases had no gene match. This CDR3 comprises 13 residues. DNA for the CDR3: TGTGCCTGGAGTGCAGGACAGGGTGGTGAAGCTTTCTTT. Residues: CAWSAGQGGEAFF.

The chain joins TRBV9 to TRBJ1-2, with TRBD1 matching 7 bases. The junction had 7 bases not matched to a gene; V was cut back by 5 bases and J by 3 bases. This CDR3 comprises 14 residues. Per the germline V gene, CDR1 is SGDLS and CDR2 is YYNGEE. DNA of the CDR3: TGTGCCAGCAGTCAAGGGACAGCGGACTATGGCTACACCTTC. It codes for CASSQGTADYGYTF.

CDR3 bases: TGTGCCAGCAGCCCCCGACAGGGCGGGGGGGCAGAAGAGACCCAGTACTTC. Amino acids: CASSPRQGGGAEETQYF. The chain couples TRBV9 to TRBJ2-5; 9 nucleotides agree with TRBD2. V lost 4 bases to trimming and J lost 3 bases; unmatched junction nucleotides: 13. Germline V gene lookup returns CDR1 SGDLS and CDR2 YYNGEE. This CDR3 has 17 amino acids.

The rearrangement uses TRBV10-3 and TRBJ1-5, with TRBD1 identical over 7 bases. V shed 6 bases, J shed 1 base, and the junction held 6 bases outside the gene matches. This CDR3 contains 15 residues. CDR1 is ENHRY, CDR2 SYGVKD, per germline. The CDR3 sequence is CAISQRQGSNQPQHF. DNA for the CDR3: TGTGCCATCAGCCAAAGACAGGGCAGCAATCAGCCCCAGCATTTT.

The CDR3 nucleotides are TGTGCCAGCAGCTGGGCAGCCCCGAACACCGGGGAGCTGTTTTTT. Amino acids: CASSWAAPNTGELFF. This chain links TRBV6-5 with TRBJ2-2; D gene ambiguous. The CDR3 loop spans 15 amino acids. Per germline, CDR1 MNHEY and CDR2 SVGAGI. With 6 bases removed from V and 0 bases from J, the gap between germline ends came to 11 bases.

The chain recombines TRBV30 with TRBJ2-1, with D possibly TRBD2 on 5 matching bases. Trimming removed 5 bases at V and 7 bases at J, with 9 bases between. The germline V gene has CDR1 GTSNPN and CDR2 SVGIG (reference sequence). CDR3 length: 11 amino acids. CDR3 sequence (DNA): TGTGCCTGGGTCGGGGTGAATGAGCAGTTCTTC. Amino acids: CAWVGVNEQFF.

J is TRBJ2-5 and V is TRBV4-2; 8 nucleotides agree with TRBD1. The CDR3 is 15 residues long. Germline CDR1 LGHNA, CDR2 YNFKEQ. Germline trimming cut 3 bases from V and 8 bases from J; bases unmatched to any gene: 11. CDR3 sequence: CASSQVQGVGGTQYF. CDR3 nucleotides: TGTGCCAGCAGCCAGGTACAGGGGGTTGGTGGTACCCAGTACTTC.